The clone carrying this TCR beta chain turned up a few times. Its specificity is unknown. TCRdb used MiXCR to reprocess the 5' RACE reads, holding one entry per CDR3 protein. This table has 470,000 or so distinct CDR3 sequences, 15% to 20% appearing once. This entry belongs to a study of T-cell memory formation after mild COVID-19. Findings and limits, study-wide: The authors did not confirm SARS-CoV-2 specificity of second-wave clones peaking day 37. Pre-infection memory showed some responding clones, and this suggested that cross-reactive memory joined.

Sequencing was done on a sample of PBMCs or a T cell subset sorted from them (not recorded which). The TCR originated in an adult woman who had mild COVID-19 (a few samples of this study predate the infection). Cell type and time point are not known.

CDR3 region: CASSPGSDSYGYTF. DNA of the CDR3: TGTGCCAGCTCACCAGGCTCTGACAGCTATGGCTACACCTTC. The chain is built from TRBV18 and TRBJ1-2; a weak D match, TRBD1 (5 bases). The CDR3 is made up of 14 amino acids. The V gene lost 2 bases and the J gene lost 4 bases, with 11 bases spanning the gap. Germline assignment: CDR1 KGHSH and CDR2 LQKENI.